The rows below give T cell receptor beta chains drawn from one sample of a study of T cells in Graves' hyperthyroidism and ophthalmopathy. TCRdb fed the multiplex PCR reads into MiXCR, producing one record per CDR3 protein. This sample has 500,000 to 800,000 distinct CDR3 sequences, with more than 14% found just once. The source material was blood. The origin of the receptors is a woman aged 45-60 years with Graves' ophthalmopathy. CDR3s include the opening cysteine and the closing phenylalanine or tryptophan. The order of the fields is clone size, J gene, D gene, V gene, CDR3 DNA, CDR3 protein. D genes are given only for firm matches. Rows may omit the clone size; those that give it use once, few, many or a size class.

size: -
J: TRBJ2-5
D: -
V: TRBV5-6
DNA: TGTGCCAGTAGACTCGGGAGAGTGGGGGAGACCCAGTACTTC
CDR3: CASRLGRVGETQYF

size: many
J: TRBJ2-2
D: -
V: TRBV20-1
DNA: TGCAGTGCCACAGCAGGGTTTTTGAGCACCGGGGAGCTGTTTTTT
CDR3: CSATAGFLSTGELFF

size: many
J: TRBJ2-2
D: TRBD2
V: TRBV12-5
DNA: TGTGCTAGTGGGGCCGGGGAGACTAGCGGGAAAGCCGGGGAGCTGTTTTTT
CDR3: CASGAGETSGKAGELFF

size: many
J: TRBJ2-7
D: -
V: TRBV20-1
DNA: TGCAGTGCTAGAGATCCTGGACGGAAATACGAGCAGTACTTC
CDR3: CSARDPGRKYEQYF

size: few
J: TRBJ2-2
D: -
V: TRBV15
DNA: TGTGCCACCCAGGGGTTAGGGATGCGTTCGGAAACCGGGGAGCTGTTTTTT
CDR3: CATQGLGMRSETGELFF

size: few
J: TRBJ2-3
D: -
V: TRBV29-1
DNA: TGCAGCATGGAGGTAGCGCCTGATACGCAGTATTTT
CDR3: CSMEVAPDTQYF

size: many
J: TRBJ2-1
D: -
V: TRBV20-1
DNA: TGCAGTCACGCCGGGACACAGAACAATGAGCAGTTCTTC
CDR3: CSHAGTQNNEQFF

size: few
J: TRBJ2-3
D: -
V: TRBV20-1
DNA: TGCAGTGCTAGTGGGGCAGGGCTAGATACGCAGTATTTT
CDR3: CSASGAGLDTQYF

size: few
J: TRBJ1-3
D: -
V: TRBV2
DNA: TGTGCCAGCAGTGTTTCGGGGGGCACGGACACCATATATTTT
CDR3: CASSVSGGTDTIYF

size: many
J: TRBJ2-2
D: TRBD1
V: TRBV7-9
DNA: TGTGCCAGCAGCCCCCCGGGACAGGGAGGAACCGGGGAGCTGTTTTTT
CDR3: CASSPPGQGGTGELFF

size: -
J: TRBJ2-1
D: -
V: TRBV9
DNA: TGTGCCAGCAGCGGCCCTCTTACAGGATACAATGAGCAGTTCTTC
CDR3: CASSGPLTGYNEQFF

size: many
J: TRBJ1-2
D: -
V: TRBV20-1
DNA: TGCAGTGCTAGAGATAGGACCCACTATGGCTACACCTTC
CDR3: CSARDRTHYGYTF

size: -
J: TRBJ2-3
D: TRBD2
V: TRBV7-2
DNA: TGTGCCAGCAGCTTAAGAAGCACTAGCGGGAGAAGCGCAGATACGCAGTATTTT
CDR3: CASSLRSTSGRSADTQYF

size: -
J: TRBJ2-2
D: TRBD2
V: TRBV10-3
DNA: TGTGCCATCAGTGTAGCGGGAGGCCTGAACACCGGGGAGCTGTTTTTT
CDR3: CAISVAGGLNTGELFF

size: few
J: TRBJ2-5
D: -
V: TRBV6-1
DNA: TGTGCCAGCAGCCAAACGATGGAGACCCAGTACTTC
CDR3: CASSQTMETQYF

size: -
J: TRBJ1-2
D: -
V: TRBV24-1
DNA: TGTGCCACCAGTGATTTAAATTCAGGCTATGGCTACACCTTC
CDR3: CATSDLNSGYGYTF

size: many
J: TRBJ2-7
D: TRBD2
V: TRBV27
DNA: TGTGCCAGCAGTCCAGGACTAGCGGGAGCTGACAGCTACGAGCAGTACTTC
CDR3: CASSPGLAGADSYEQYF

size: few
J: TRBJ2-1
D: TRBD2
V: TRBV10-3
DNA: TGTGCCACTAAGGGGACTAAGTCCTACAATGAGCAGTTCTTC
CDR3: CATKGTKSYNEQFF

size: many
J: TRBJ2-2
D: TRBD1
V: TRBV27
DNA: TGTGCCAGCAGCAAAGGGACAGGGAACCCCGGGGAGCTGTTTTTT
CDR3: CASSKGTGNPGELFF

size: many
J: TRBJ2-4
D: TRBD1
V: TRBV7-9
DNA: TGTGCCAGCAGCTTAGGATATGGACAGGGGATAGACATTCAGTACTTC
CDR3: CASSLGYGQGIDIQYF

size: few
J: TRBJ2-5
D: -
V: TRBV6-1
DNA: TGTGCCAGCAGCCACCGGCACACACAAGAGACCCAGTACTTC
CDR3: CASSHRHTQETQYF

size: -
J: TRBJ2-1
D: TRBD1
V: TRBV27
DNA: TGTGCCAGCAGTTCTCAGGGGGCTTACCTCTACAATGAGCAGTTCTTC
CDR3: CASSSQGAYLYNEQFF

size: once
J: TRBJ2-1
D: TRBD2
V: TRBV24-1
DNA: TGTGCCACCAGTGTAATGGTAGCGGGCATCAATGAGCAGTTCTTC
CDR3: CATSVMVAGINEQFF

size: many
J: TRBJ2-7
D: TRBD2
V: TRBV4-1
DNA: TGCGCCAGCAGCCAAGATCTTCTAGCGGGCCCCTCCTACGAGCAGTACTTC
CDR3: CASSQDLLAGPSYEQYF